This paragraph reports one TCR beta chain. What it binds is not known. TCRdb re-analyzed the 5' RACE reads; it lists each CDR3 protein once, without DNA. The specimen's table records 150,000 or so distinct CDR3 sequences. This record comes from a study of T cells expressing NK-cell markers. Study-level results: Dominant NKG2C+ clonotypes in five to seven donors made up about 1.0-7.0% of CD8+ T cells.

This CDR3 is 14 amino acids long. The sample was blood T cells: a sorted CD56 or NKG2C T cell subset, CD4+ or CD8+ T cells, or bulk PBMC T cells (not recorded which). The rearrangement links TRBV12-3 or TRBV12-4 to TRBJ1-2; TCRdb designates TRBD1, a call that cannot be tested without DNA. The receptor was isolated from a woman between 50 and 59 years old in good health. This CDR3 is CASSFQGSNYGYTF.